The clone carrying this T cell receptor beta chain has ten or more counts. The sample originates from a study of patients and donors after allogeneic stem cell transplantation. MiXCR was run by TCRdb on the RT-PCR reads, yielding one entry per CDR3 protein. The data contain about 410,000 distinct CDR3 sequences, 16% of them singletons. The sequenced material came from blood, either unsorted or a sorted T cell fraction (not recorded which). The TCR was taken from a human donor who was either an allogeneic HSCT recipient or a stem cell or donor lymphocyte infusion donor (not recorded which). It is not recorded whose cells these are; they may come from a transplant donor.

In DNA form, the CDR3 reads TGCGCCAGCAGCACCGGACTCGGGCGCAGCTCCTATAATTCACCCCTCCACTTT. This encodes CASSTGLGRSSYNSPLHF. The chain uses TRBV5-1 and TRBJ1-6; D is unresolved. The germline CDR1 and CDR2 sequences are SGHRS and YFSETQ. CDR3 length: 18 amino acids. Trimming removed 4 bases at V and 0 bases at J, with 17 bases between.